This TCR beta chain was recovered during a study of HIV-infected children after antiretroviral therapy interruption. This clonotype was recorded at least ten times. Treatment meaning: PENTA 11 planned treatment interruption arm or continuous ART arm. RNA-based 3' RACE libraries used unique molecular identifiers. TCRdb independently ran MiXCR on the 3' RACE reads; one entry per CDR3 protein. The sample holds approximately 15,000 distinct CDR3 sequences; more than 3% are singletons and the top ten take roughly 34%. The V end was cut by 6 bases, the J end by 2 bases, with 9 bases between. This CDR3 has 13 residues. Germline loops: CDR1 SGHRS, CDR2 YFSETQ.

The sequencing used CD45RO+ CD8+ T cells from PBMCs, pooled from several time points, collected from a donor given antiretroviral therapy, either interrupted or continuous. The subset: memory CD8+ CD45RO+ CD45RA- T cells. The chain carries TRBV5-1 and TRBJ1-5; no firm D call. The sequence derives from a pool of human donors with HIV. The chain's CDR3 is CASTERGNQPQHF. DNA for the CDR3: TGCGCCAGCACGGAGAGGGGCAATCAGCCCCAGCATTTT. The full variable domain, with the rest looked up from reference TRBV5-1 and TRBJ1-5, is KAGVTQTPRYLIKTRGQQVTLSCSPISGHRSVSWYQQTPGQGLQFLFEYFSETQRNKGNFPGRFSGRQFSNSRSEMNVSTLELGDSALYLCASTERGNQPQHFGDGTRLSIL.